This TCR beta chain came from a study of T cell changes during pregnancy in multiple sclerosis. Only in-frame clones appear in the TCRdb table, and some are missing; sequencing was by immunoSEQ multiplex PCR. Among approximately 33,000 clones listed, around 88% were seen once. Germline V gene sequence: CDR1 SGHNT, CDR2 YYREEE (reference sequence). The trim removed 4 bases at V and 3 bases at J, leaving 2 bases unmatched. The length of the CDR3 is 13 residues. This rearrangement joins TRBV5-4 to TRBJ2-3; 7 nucleotides align to TRBD1. The receptor was derived from a female donor in good health, enrolled as a control in a pregnancy study. The sequenced sample was CD4+ T cells from peripheral blood mononuclear cells, obtained in the first trimester of pregnancy. The CDR3 sequence is CASSMTGTDTQYF. The DNA of the CDR3 is TGTGCCAGCAGCATGACAGGGACAGATACGCAGTATTTT. The complete variable domain, with remaining parts taken from reference TRBV5-4 and TRBJ2-3, reads ETGVTQSPTHLIKTRGQQVTLRCSSQSGHNTVSWYQQALGQGPQFIFQYYREEENGRGNFPPRFSGLQFPNYSSELNVNALELDDSALYLCASSMTGTDTQYFGPGTRLTVL.